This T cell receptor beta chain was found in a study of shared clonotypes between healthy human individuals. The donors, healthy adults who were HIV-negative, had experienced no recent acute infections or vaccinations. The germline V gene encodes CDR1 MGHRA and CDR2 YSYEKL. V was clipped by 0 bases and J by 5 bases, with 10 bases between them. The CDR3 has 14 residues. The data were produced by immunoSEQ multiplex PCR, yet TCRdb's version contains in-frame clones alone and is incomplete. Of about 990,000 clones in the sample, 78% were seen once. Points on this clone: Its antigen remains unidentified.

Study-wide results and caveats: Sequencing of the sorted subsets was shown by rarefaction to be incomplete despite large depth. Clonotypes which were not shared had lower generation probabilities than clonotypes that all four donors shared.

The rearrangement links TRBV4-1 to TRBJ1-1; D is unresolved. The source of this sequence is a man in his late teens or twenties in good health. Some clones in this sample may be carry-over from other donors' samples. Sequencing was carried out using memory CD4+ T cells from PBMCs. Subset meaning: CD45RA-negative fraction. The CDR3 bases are TGCGCCAGCAGCCAAGATGCGGACCGAACTGAAGCTTTCTTT. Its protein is CASSQDADRTEAFF.